The clone carrying this TCR beta chain turned up a few times. The entry originates in a study of CD8+ T cells in alopecia areata. Following RNA extraction, reverse transcription yielded cDNA that acted as the sequencing template. TCRdb's copy holds only in-frame clones and misses some; the assay was immunoSEQ multiplex PCR. The sample records about 120,000 clones, around 63% being singletons. Treatment: oral pan-JAK inhibitor, 5-10 mg twice daily. Researchers gathered lesional scalp punch biopsies and peripheral blood from patients with alopecia areata. Trimming shortened V by 7 bases and J by 5 bases, and 15 bases separated the two germline ends. The CDR3 runs to 13 residues. Germline CDR1 SGHRS, CDR2 YFSETQ.

The gene calls are TRBV5-1 and TRBJ1-1, with TRBD1 as a possible D gene (6 bases). The origin of this receptor is a human donor with alopecia areata. Sample: CD4+ T cells sorted from blood, taken at week 4, from a patient treated with tofacitinib. In DNA, the CDR3 is TGCGCCAGCGGCGGACAGAGTGTTACTGAAGCTTTCTTT. It is translated as CASGGQSVTEAFF.